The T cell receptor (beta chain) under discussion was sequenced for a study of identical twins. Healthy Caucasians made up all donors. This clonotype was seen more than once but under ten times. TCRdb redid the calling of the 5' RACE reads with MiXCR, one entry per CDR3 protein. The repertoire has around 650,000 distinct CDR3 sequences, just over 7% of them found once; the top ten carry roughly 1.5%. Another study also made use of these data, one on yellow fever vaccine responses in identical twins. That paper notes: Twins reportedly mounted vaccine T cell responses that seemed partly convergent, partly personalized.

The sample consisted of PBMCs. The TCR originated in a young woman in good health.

The CDR3 here is CASSRDGRETQYF. DNA for the CDR3: TGTGCCAGCAGCAGGGACGGGAGAGAGACCCAGTACTTC. This rearrangement joins TRBV14 to TRBJ2-5, with D perhaps TRBD2 (6 bases). Trimming cost V 5 bases and J 4 bases, with 11 bases left between them. Germline V gives CDR1 SGHDN, CDR2 FVKESK. This CDR3 is built from 13 residues.